The subject of this entry is one TCR beta chain. Sequencing was performed with immunoSEQ multiplex PCR; in TCRdb, only in-frame clones are kept and a portion is missing. The profile covers fewer than 80,000 clones, with 85% appearing a single time and about 0.83% taken by the ten largest. The sample is drawn from a study of OX40 agonist ivuxolimab in advanced cancers. Study overall: Three patients, one with hepatocellular carcinoma and two with cutaneous melanoma, achieved partial responses.

This specimen consisted of CD4+ or CD8+ T cells sorted from blood, obtained in a trial of the OX40 agonist ivuxolimab. The TCR comes from an adult with an advanced solid tumor such as melanoma, head and neck, liver or kidney cancer.

CDR3 in DNA: TGTGCCAGCAGCCCCGTCGGGGGGGGGAATACGCAGTATTTT. Amino acids: CASSPVGGGNTQYF. V gene TRBV7-9 combines with J gene TRBJ2-3, with 8 nucleotides matching TRBD2. Per germline, CDR1 SEHNR and CDR2 FQNEAQ (reference sequence). The CDR3 runs to 14 residues. V was pared by 5 bases and J by 7 bases, with 8 bases of the junction left unmatched.